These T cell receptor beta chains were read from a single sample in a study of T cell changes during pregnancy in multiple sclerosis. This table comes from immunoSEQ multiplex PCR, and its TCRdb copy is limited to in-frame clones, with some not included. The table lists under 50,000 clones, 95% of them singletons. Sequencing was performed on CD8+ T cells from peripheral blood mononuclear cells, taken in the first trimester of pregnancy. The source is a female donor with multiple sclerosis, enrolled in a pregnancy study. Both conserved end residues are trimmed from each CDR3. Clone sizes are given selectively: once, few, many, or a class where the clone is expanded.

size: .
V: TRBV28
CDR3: ASSLDDRGRFYEQY

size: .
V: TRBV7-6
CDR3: ASSLEAGGHYGQY

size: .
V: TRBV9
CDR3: ASGLGYT

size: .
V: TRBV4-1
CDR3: ASSQAGGAGAPTDTQY

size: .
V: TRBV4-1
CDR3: ASSLGQGNNYGYT

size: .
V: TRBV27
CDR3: ASSSLLAGGADTQY

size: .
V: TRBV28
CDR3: ASSWGRRTYEQY

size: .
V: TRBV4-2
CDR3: ASSPTGAGTEAF

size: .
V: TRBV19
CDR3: ASSIGGLDEQF

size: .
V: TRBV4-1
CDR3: ASSQETGVGYEQY

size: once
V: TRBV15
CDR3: ATSREAGTDTQY

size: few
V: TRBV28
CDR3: ASRTPDGGVRNQPQH

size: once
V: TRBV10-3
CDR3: AISETGGGYGYT

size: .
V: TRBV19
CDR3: ATAGVSTDTQY

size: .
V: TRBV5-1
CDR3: ASSYLRTTGIKHEQY

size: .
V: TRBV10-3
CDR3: AIDSGGRGETDTQY

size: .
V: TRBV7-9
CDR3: ASSGSAGRGYT

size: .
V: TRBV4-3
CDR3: ASSQELAGSSYNEQF

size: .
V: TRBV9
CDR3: ASSVDSGTGELF

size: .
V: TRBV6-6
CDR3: ASSYGSALGSGYT

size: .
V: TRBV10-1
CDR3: ASRRDRGPGVNSNQPQH

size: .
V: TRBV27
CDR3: ASSLAGGNEQF

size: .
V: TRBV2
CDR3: ASSGGPAGAADTQY

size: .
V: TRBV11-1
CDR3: ASSQGGELF

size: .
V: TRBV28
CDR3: ASSPGRSYNEQF

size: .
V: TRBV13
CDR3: ASSSFEGLAGGPPVYEQY

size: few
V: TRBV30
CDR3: AWSLGGEANTIY

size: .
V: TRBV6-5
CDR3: ASSYGLAGGPNEQF

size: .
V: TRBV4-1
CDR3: ASSQVGTSGRASYEQY

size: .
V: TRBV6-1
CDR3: ASIRDSNTEAF

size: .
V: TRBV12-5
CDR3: ASGLVAGDAREQY

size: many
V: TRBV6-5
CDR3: ASSYSSGSSYEQY

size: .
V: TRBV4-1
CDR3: ASSPTQGTYEQY

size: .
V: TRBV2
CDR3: ASSGPGQPSGNTIY

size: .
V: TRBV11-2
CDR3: ASSWGTSGSNEQY

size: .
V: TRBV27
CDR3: ASSAIAGNAYNEQF

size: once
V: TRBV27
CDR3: ASSLQGSYNEQF

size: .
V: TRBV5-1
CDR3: ASSFRGSSYEQY

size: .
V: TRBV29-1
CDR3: SVATGEGYT

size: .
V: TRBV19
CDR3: ASSIGGIAQY

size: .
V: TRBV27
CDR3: ASSSGIAGNYNEQF

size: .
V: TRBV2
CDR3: ASSEAETGWTYEQY

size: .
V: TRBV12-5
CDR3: ASGLSVEEQY

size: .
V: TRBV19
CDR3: ASSPSSGYEQY

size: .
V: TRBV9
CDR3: ASSVLAGDTQY

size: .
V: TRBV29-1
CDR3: SVEEAGQGATGELF

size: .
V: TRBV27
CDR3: ASSFGAGNEQF

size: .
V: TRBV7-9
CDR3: ASSLTGTDEKLF

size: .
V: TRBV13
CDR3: ARSNVLKWSGELF

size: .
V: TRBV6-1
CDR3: ASSGQSGSTDTQY

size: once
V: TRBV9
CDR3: ASRRGSTYSNQPQH

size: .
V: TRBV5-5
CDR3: ASSLGGFDEQF

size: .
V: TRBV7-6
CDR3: ASSLAGGTGRDTQY

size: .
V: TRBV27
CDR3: ASSKTTGALNQPQH

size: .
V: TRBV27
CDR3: ASSSQDSGANVLT